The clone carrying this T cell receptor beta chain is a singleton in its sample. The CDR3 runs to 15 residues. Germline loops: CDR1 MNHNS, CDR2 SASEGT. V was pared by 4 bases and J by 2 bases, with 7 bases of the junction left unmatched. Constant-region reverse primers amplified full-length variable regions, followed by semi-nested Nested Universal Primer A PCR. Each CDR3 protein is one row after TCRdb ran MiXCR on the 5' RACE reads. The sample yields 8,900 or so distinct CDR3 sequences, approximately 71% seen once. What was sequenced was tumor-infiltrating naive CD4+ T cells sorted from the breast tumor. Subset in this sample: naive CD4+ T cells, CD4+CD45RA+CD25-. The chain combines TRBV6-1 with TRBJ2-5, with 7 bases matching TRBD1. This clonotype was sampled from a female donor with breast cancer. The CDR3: CASSVLGQAQETQYF. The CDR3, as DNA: TGTGCCAGCAGTGTTCTTGGACAGGCTCAAGAGACCCAGTACTTC.